This paragraph covers one T cell receptor (beta chain) sequence. This entry belongs to a study of blood T cell repertoires in COVID-19. Whole-study context: Acute and convalescent COVID-19 specimens originated in the United States, Italy and Spain. T cells, B-cell-depleted T cells, or PBMCs supplied cDNA or gDNA.

CDR1 is LGHNT, CDR2 FRNRAP, per germline. The CDR3 runs 15 residues. V was pared by 0 bases and J by 8 bases, with 13 bases between. In the study's own analysis: Estimates of nucleated cell counts were drawn from the amplification of reference gene primers. Assay used: immunoSEQ multiplex PCR; TCRdb lists only in-frame clones, some missing. V and J calls and clone size follow that table, whereas D and trimming were derived from the DNA. Of around 190,000 clones listed, over 70% are singletons. The receptor was isolated from a man in his sixties with acute or convalescent COVID-19. The sequencing input was peripheral blood. The chain recombines TRBV12-5 with TRBJ2-2, with TRBD2 as a possible D gene (5 bases). The CDR3 is CASGLVVSRGGELFF. The CDR3 region has the DNA TGTGCTAGTGGTTTGGTTGTCTCACGAGGGGGGGAGCTGTTTTTT.